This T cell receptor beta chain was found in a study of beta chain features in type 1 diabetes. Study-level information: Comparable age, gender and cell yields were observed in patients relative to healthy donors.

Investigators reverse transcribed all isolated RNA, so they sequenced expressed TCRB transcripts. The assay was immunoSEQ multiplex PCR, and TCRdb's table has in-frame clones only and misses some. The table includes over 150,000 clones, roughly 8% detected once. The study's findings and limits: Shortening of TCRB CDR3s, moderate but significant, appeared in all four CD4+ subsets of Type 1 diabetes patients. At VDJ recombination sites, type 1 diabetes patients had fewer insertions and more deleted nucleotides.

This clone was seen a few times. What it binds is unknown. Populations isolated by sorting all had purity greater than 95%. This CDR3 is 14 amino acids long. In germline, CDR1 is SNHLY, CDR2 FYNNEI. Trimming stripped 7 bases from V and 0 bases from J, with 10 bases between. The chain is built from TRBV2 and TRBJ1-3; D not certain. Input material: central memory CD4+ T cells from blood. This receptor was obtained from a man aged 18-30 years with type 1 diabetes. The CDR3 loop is CASKLGSSGNTIYF. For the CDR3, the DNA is TGTGCCAGCAAGCTCGGGAGCTCTGGAAACACCATATATTTT. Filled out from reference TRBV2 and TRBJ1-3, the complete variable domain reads EPEVTQTPSHQVTQMGQEVILRCVPISNHLYFYWYRQILGQKVEFLVSFYNNEISEKSEIFDDQFSVERPDGSNFTLKIRSTKLEDSAMYFCASKLGSSGNTIYFGEGSWLTVV.